The sequence of this T cell receptor (beta chain) was determined in a study of T cells in women clearing cervical HPV infection. In regard to this clone: The sequence runs out 3 residues before the end of the CDR3; the remainder is reconstructed from the germline J gene.

Measured with immunoSEQ multiplex PCR; TCRdb has only the in-frame clones, and not every one. The sample spans tens of thousands of clones; the ten largest clones claim 1.5% to 2%. Unmatched junction bases numbered 11, after V lost 5 bases and J lost 1 base. Germline V lookup: CDR1 DFQATT, CDR2 SNEGSKA (reference sequence). CDR3 length: 16 residues. The J gene is TRBJ2-3, the V gene TRBV20-1; TRBD2 matches 8 bases. This clonotype was obtained from a woman aged 18 to 75 with a cervical HPV16 infection that either progressed to CIN3+ or cleared (not recorded which). The source material was blood buffy coat. Here the CDR3 reads CSAYSGIGHGTDTQYF. The sequenced part of the CDR3 DNA is TGCAGTGCTTATAGCGGGATAGGACACGGCACAGATACG.